This is a list of T cell receptor beta chains from one sample in a study of beta chain features in type 1 diabetes. Generated by immunoSEQ multiplex PCR, the TCRdb table keeps only in-frame clones and is missing some. The sample lists 900,000 or so clones; 15% to 20% were seen once. Sequenced sample: naive CD4+ T cells from blood. These receptors originate from a woman in her late teens or twenties in good health. CDR3s include the opening cysteine and the closing phenylalanine or tryptophan.

v_gene: TRBV9; j_gene: TRBJ2-2; CDR3aa: CASSGVGRELFF
v_gene: TRBV9; j_gene: TRBJ2-3; CDR3aa: CASSVGTGSTDTQYF
v_gene: TRBV5-4; j_gene: TRBJ1-2; CDR3aa: CASSLEAANYGYTF
v_gene: TRBV7-2; j_gene: TRBJ2-5; CDR3aa: CASSPLELIGTQYF
v_gene: TRBV10-2; j_gene: TRBJ2-1; CDR3aa: CASRLAGGNEQFF
v_gene: TRBV15; j_gene: TRBJ2-1; CDR3aa: CATSDPYREALNEQFF
v_gene: TRBV15; j_gene: TRBJ1-1; CDR3aa: CATSSRTSNTEAFF
v_gene: TRBV2; j_gene: TRBJ2-7; CDR3aa: CASRGAAGYEQYF
v_gene: TRBV14; j_gene: TRBJ2-2; CDR3aa: CASSQDFGLSPTGELFF
v_gene: TRBV7-9; j_gene: TRBJ1-1; CDR3aa: CASSLVQGKITEAFF
v_gene: TRBV4-3; j_gene: TRBJ1-1; CDR3aa: CASSQEGDAAFF
v_gene: TRBV28; j_gene: TRBJ1-1; CDR3aa: CASSFLLTEAFF
v_gene: TRBV18; j_gene: TRBJ1-2; CDR3aa: CASSQTTGPYGYTF
v_gene: TRBV6-5; j_gene: TRBJ2-1; CDR3aa: CASSRSGSSYNEQFF
v_gene: TRBV6-5; j_gene: TRBJ1-5; CDR3aa: CASRGAGRNQPQHF
v_gene: TRBV12-2; j_gene: TRBJ2-6; CDR3aa: CASRPSGVSGANVLTF
v_gene: TRBV14; j_gene: TRBJ2-1; CDR3aa: CASSQDERENGQFF
v_gene: TRBV6-1; j_gene: TRBJ2-6; CDR3aa: CASSGVVSGANVLTF
v_gene: TRBV7-8; j_gene: TRBJ2-3; CDR3aa: CASSLVVDTQYF
v_gene: TRBV29-1; j_gene: TRBJ2-3; CDR3aa: CSVVRTSGNSDTQYF
v_gene: TRBV10-3; j_gene: TRBJ2-6; CDR3aa: CATGTVFSGANVLTF
v_gene: TRBV7-2; j_gene: TRBJ2-5; CDR3aa: CASSFRSGRAGWETQYF
v_gene: TRBV28; j_gene: TRBJ2-1; CDR3aa: CASSLFAGDRNEQFF
v_gene: TRBV7-9; j_gene: TRBJ1-5; CDR3aa: CASSLGPGQATNQPQHF
v_gene: TRBV7-2; j_gene: TRBJ2-2; CDR3aa: CASSLALVGGRLSGELFF